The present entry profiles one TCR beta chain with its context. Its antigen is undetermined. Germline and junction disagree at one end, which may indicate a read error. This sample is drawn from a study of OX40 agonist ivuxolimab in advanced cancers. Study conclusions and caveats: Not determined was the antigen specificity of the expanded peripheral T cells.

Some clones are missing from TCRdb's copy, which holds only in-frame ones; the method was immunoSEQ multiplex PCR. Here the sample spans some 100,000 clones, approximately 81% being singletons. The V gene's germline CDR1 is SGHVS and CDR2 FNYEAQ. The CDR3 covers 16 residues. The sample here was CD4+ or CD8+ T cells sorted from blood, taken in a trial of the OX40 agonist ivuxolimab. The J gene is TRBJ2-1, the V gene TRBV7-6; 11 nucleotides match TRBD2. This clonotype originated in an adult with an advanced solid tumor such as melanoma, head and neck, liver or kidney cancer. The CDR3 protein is CASTIALAGAHNEQLF. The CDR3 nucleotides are TGTGCCAGCACCATCGCACTAGCGGGGGCCCACAATGAGCAGCTCTTC.